Below, 25 T cell receptor beta chains from the same sample are listed, as sequenced in a study of T cell responses to AZD1222 COVID-19 vaccine. The repertoire was sequenced with immunoSEQ multiplex PCR; TCRdb's copy has only in-frame clones and lacks some. Among around 92,000 clones listed, just over 90% were seen once. Material: peripheral blood, obtained on day 0 of AZD1222 vaccination. The source is an adult in good health.

Only a few counts were recorded for this clone. The V and J genes are TRBV10-3 and TRBJ2-1, with D perhaps TRBD1 (6 bases). The CDR3 is 16 residues long. Germline values: CDR1 ENHRY, CDR2 SYGVKD. V lost 2 bases to trimming and J lost 2 bases, with 13 bases between them. CDR3 DNA sequence: TGTGCCATCAGTGAGGTTAGGGGGACGACCTACAATGAGCAGTTCTTC. Protein: CAISEVRGTTYNEQFF.

The chain combines TRBV27 with TRBJ2-2; the D is unclear. V gave up 5 bases and J gave up 2 bases, with 3 bases separating them. The CDR3 runs to 12 residues. Germline CDR1 and CDR2: MNHEY and SMNVEV (reference sequence). This CDR3 is CASSRNTGELFF. The CDR3 bases are TGTGCCAGCAGTCGAAACACCGGGGAGCTGTTTTTT.

The V call is TRBV11-2, the J call TRBJ2-5; D remains unclear. CDR3 length: 14 amino acids. V was trimmed by 1 base and J by 5 bases, leaving 11 bases between them. Per germline, CDR1 SGHAT and CDR2 FQNNGV. The CDR3 DNA reads TGTGCCAGCAGCTTAGTGCCTAGTCGGGAGACCCAGTACTTC. Protein sequence: CASSLVPSRETQYF.

The chain couples TRBV7-6 to TRBJ1-1; D gene unclear. CDR1 is SGHVS and CDR2 is FNYEAQ in the germline V gene. V lost 3 bases and J 1 base, leaving 9 bases between the germline ends. This CDR3 comprises 14 residues. The CDR3 region has the DNA TGTGCCAGCAGCTTCGTTGACAAGAACACTGAAGCTTTCTTT. It codes for CASSFVDKNTEAFF.

In DNA form, the CDR3 reads TGTGCTAGTGCCCAGGACAGGTTGTCCCTCCACTTT. The encoded protein is CASAQDRLSLHF. The rearrangement uses TRBV12-5 and TRBJ1-6; TRBD1 matches 7 bases. Germline assignment: CDR1 LGHNT and CDR2 FRNRAP. The CDR3 length is 12 residues. Trimming took 7 bases from V and 14 from J; bases not matched to a gene: 8.

The chain has TRBV7-9 and TRBJ1-5; tentatively, D is TRBD1 (5 bases). Trimming removed 7 bases at V and 0 bases at J, with 10 bases between. Looked up from germline, CDR1 is SEHNR and CDR2 is FQNEAQ (reference sequence). This CDR3 contains 14 residues. The CDR3 DNA is TGTGCCAGCAACGGGGGGGATAGCAATCAGCCCCAGCATTTT. As protein: CASNGGDSNQPQHF.

The chain uses TRBV3-1 (or the pseudogene TRBV3-2) and TRBJ1-5; 7 positions match TRBD1. Germline trimming cut 3 bases from V and 0 bases from J; bases unmatched to any gene: 5. CDR1 and CDR2 from the germline V gene are LGHDT and YNNKEL (reference sequence). This CDR3 region has 16 residues. The CDR3 loop is CASSQGTAYSNQPQHF. The DNA of the CDR3 is TGTGCCAGCAGCCAGGGGACAGCGTATAGCAATCAGCCCCAGCATTTT.

This clone was detected only a few times. The chain combines TRBV30 with TRBJ1-2; 9 bases map to TRBD1. The junction had 5 bases not matched to a gene; V was cut back by 4 bases and J by 5 bases. Germline V gene lookup returns CDR1 GTSNPN and CDR2 SVGIG (reference sequence). This CDR3 region has 13 residues. In DNA form, the CDR3 reads TGTGCCTGGAACCCCGGGACAGGGTATGGCTACACCTTC. Residues: CAWNPGTGYGYTF.

This chain links TRBV7-2 with TRBJ1-5; D unresolved. Trimming stripped 5 bases from V and 1 base from J, with 12 bases between. Germline V CDR1 and CDR2: SGHTA, FQGNSA. The CDR3 length is 15 residues. The CDR3 DNA follows: TGTGCCAGCAGCCCAAGGTATGGCAGCAATCAGCCCCAGCATTTT. Amino acids: CASSPRYGSNQPQHF.

This clone appeared once. This rearrangement joins TRBV2 to TRBJ1-5; D is unresolved. The CDR3 has 16 residues. Germline V CDR1 and CDR2: SNHLY, FYNNEI. The V gene lost 2 bases and the J gene lost 2 bases, with 13 bases spanning the gap. CDR3 amino acids: CASSETGPLGNQPQHF. The DNA of the CDR3 is TGTGCCAGCAGTGAAACCGGGCCCCTAGGCAATCAGCCCCAGCATTTT. The whole variable domain, filled in from reference TRBV2 and TRBJ1-5, reads EPEVTQTPSHQVTQMGQEVILRCVPISNHLYFYWYRQILGQKVEFLVSFYNNEISEKSEIFDDQFSVERPDGSNFTLKIRSTKLEDSAMYFCASSETGPLGNQPQHFGDGTRLSIL.

The rearrangement links TRBV6-5 to TRBJ2-5; D is unresolved. The CDR3 has 13 amino acids. V gave up 6 bases and J gave up 4 bases, with 12 bases separating them. The germline CDR1 and CDR2 sequences are MNHEY and SVGAGI. The CDR3 reads CASRNRRRETQYF. The CDR3 DNA sequence: TGTGCCAGCAGGAATAGAAGGCGAGAGACCCAGTACTTC.

The gene calls are TRBV5-6 and TRBJ2-5; D is ambiguous. CDR1 and CDR2 (germline): SGHDT, YYEEEE. V gave up 2 bases and J gave up 3 bases, with 8 bases separating them. The CDR3 totals 13 residues. CDR3 in amino acids: CASSLSGEETQYF. The CDR3 nucleotides are TGTGCCAGCAGCTTATCAGGAGAAGAGACCCAGTACTTC.

The chain links TRBV7-6 to TRBJ1-4; D is unclear. Germline V gene sequence: CDR1 SGHVS, CDR2 FNYEAQ. V lost 5 bases and J lost 0, with 19 bases in between. The length of the CDR3 is 18 residues. The CDR3, as DNA: TGTGCCAGCAGCCTACCCAACCGGACGGTTGCAACTAATGAAAAACTGTTTTTT. Translating gives CASSLPNRTVATNEKLFF.

The chain is built from TRBV7-9 and TRBJ2-3; perhaps D is TRBD1 or TRBD2 (6 bases each). Trimming shortened V by 1 base and J by 2 bases, and 13 bases separated the two germline ends. This CDR3 is 16 amino acids long. Looked up from germline, CDR1 is SEHNR and CDR2 is FQNEAQ (reference sequence). The CDR3 region is CASSLDLGGPTDTQYF. The CDR3 DNA is TGTGCCAGCAGCTTAGATCTGGGGGGCCCCACAGATACGCAGTATTTT.

The chain combines TRBV7-9 with TRBJ1-6, with D maybe TRBD1 (5 bases). The V end lost 4 bases, the J end lost 3 bases, and 10 bases lay between the germline ends. The CDR3 has 15 amino acids. In germline, CDR1 is SEHNR, CDR2 FQNEAQ (reference sequence). CDR3 sequence reads: CASSSTESYNSPLHF. The CDR3 bases are TGTGCCAGCAGCTCGACAGAGAGCTATAATTCACCCCTCCACTTT.

The V and J genes are TRBV28 and TRBJ1-4; TRBD1 agrees at 10 bases. V shed 7 bases, J shed 0 bases, and the junction held 2 bases outside the gene matches. CDR1 and CDR2 from the germline V gene are MDHEN and SYDVKM. The CDR3 covers 15 residues. The CDR3 DNA reads as TGTGCCAGCAACGGACAGGGGGCAACTAATGAAAAACTGTTTTTT. Its protein is CASNGQGATNEKLFF.

A few counts support this clone. V is TRBV18 and J is TRBJ2-7, with 7 bases matching TRBD1. The CDR3 extends over 15 amino acids. The germline gives CDR1 KGHSH, CDR2 LQKENI. Germline trimming cut 3 bases from V and 5 bases from J; bases unmatched to any gene: 10. The CDR3 region has the DNA TGTGCCAGCTCACCGACAGGGATCGCGGAGAACGAGCAGTACTTC. The encoded protein is CASSPTGIAENEQYF. The variable domain in full, completed from reference TRBV18 and TRBJ2-7, reads NAGVMQNPRHLVRRRGQEARLRCSPMKGHSHVYWYRQLPEEGLKFMVYLQKENIIDESGMPKERFSAEFPKEGPSILRIQQVVRGDSAAYFCASSPTGIAENEQYFGPGTRLTVT.

This rearrangement joins TRBV6-5 to TRBJ1-4; no clear D. V lost 0 bases and J lost 3, with 11 bases in between. The germline V gene has CDR1 MNHEY and CDR2 SVGAGI. The CDR3 is made up of 16 amino acids. The CDR3 DNA follows: TGTGCCAGCAGTTACTCGAAGGCCTTGCCTAATGAAAAACTGTTTTTT. Residues: CASSYSKALPNEKLFF.

As concerns this clone: The same CDR3 can be traced to other DNA sequences in this sample. The V call is TRBV19, the J call TRBJ1-6, with TRBD1 as a possible D gene (5 bases). V dropped 6 bases and J dropped 0 bases, with 9 bases sitting between them. CDR3 length: 15 residues. The germline V gene has CDR1 LNHDA and CDR2 SQIVND (reference sequence). CDR3 sequence (DNA): TGTGCCAGTAGGCGACAGAGCTCCTATAATTCACCCCTCCACTTT. This codes for CASRRQSSYNSPLHF.

For the CDR3, the DNA is TGTGCCAGCAGCCAAGTAATAAGGGCTGGAAACACCATATATTTT. This translates into CASSQVIRAGNTIYF. V gene TRBV3-1 (or the pseudogene TRBV3-2) combines with J gene TRBJ1-3; D not resolved. V dropped 1 base and J dropped 2 bases, with 9 bases sitting between them. Looked up from germline, CDR1 is LGHDT and CDR2 is YNNKEL (reference sequence). There are 15 residues in the CDR3.

The chain has TRBV10-3 and TRBJ2-2; tentatively, D is TRBD1 or TRBD2 (6 bases each). Germline V gene lookup returns CDR1 ENHRY and CDR2 SYGVKD. The CDR3 contains 16 residues. V lost 6 bases and J 3 bases, leaving 17 bases between the germline ends. The CDR3 bases are TGTGCCATCAGGTCTACCGGGGGCCTCGACACCGGGGAGCTGTTTTTT. Its translation is CAIRSTGGLDTGELFF.

The chain links TRBV6-5 to TRBJ2-7; D gene uncertain. V was pared by 5 bases and J by 5 bases, with 10 bases between. This CDR3 contains 12 residues. In germline, CDR1 is MNHEY, CDR2 SVGAGI. The CDR3 sequence: CASSPEAHEQYF. CDR3 nucleotide sequence: TGTGCCAGCAGTCCCGAGGCCCACGAGCAGTACTTC.

The rearrangement links TRBV7-3 to TRBJ2-3, with 10 bases that match TRBD2. Germline assignment: CDR1 SGHTA and CDR2 FQGTGA. J gave up 8 bases and V 5 bases, and 4 bases lay outside the gene matches. This CDR3 region has 13 residues. CDR3 nucleotides: TGTGCCAGCAGCCAATCTAGCGGGGGTACGCAGTATTTT. Translating gives CASSQSSGGTQYF.

Written as DNA, the CDR3 is TGTGCCAGCAGCGTAGCTGGCCACCCTGAGGACGGAAACACCATATATTTT. Amino acid sequence: CASSVAGHPEDGNTIYF. The chain recombines TRBV9 with TRBJ1-3, with D unclear. This CDR3 comprises 17 residues. Between the trimmed V and J ends, which lost 0 bases and 4 bases, there was a span of 17 bases. Germline-derived CDR1 and CDR2 are SGDLS and YYNGEE.

The table lists this clone with a count of one. The chain combines TRBV4-3 with TRBJ1-4, with a tentative D call TRBD1 (5 bases). In germline, CDR1 is LGHNA, CDR2 YSLEER. The CDR3 is 18 residues long. V lost 0 bases and J lost 3, with 17 bases in between. The CDR3 protein is CASSQDRGSGGANEKLFF. CDR3 sequence (DNA): TGCGCCAGCAGCCAAGATAGAGGGTCGGGAGGGGCTAATGAAAAACTGTTTTTT.